Below are 20 T cell receptor beta chains sequenced from a single sample in a study of T-cell reconstitution after alpha-beta-depleted transplantation in children. It was with unique molecular identifiers that the TCRbeta library was prepared. MiXCR was run by TCRdb on the PCR reads, yielding one entry per CDR3 protein. The sample has over 120,000 distinct CDR3 sequences; around 9% are singletons. Sequencing was performed on PBMCs, mostly from graft donor cells, taken 180 days after TCRalphabeta/CD19-depleted stem cell transplant. The receptors stem from a female patient aged 2-10 years who had a stem cell transplant for congenital amegakaryocytic thrombocytopenia, so the T cells may come from the graft donor.

This clonotype was counted ten times or more. This chain uses TRBV20-1 with TRBJ1-1; D gene uncertain. Per germline, CDR1 DFQATT and CDR2 SNEGSKA (reference sequence). Between the trimmed V and J ends, which lost 5 bases and 1 base, there was a span of 8 bases. This CDR3 is built from 12 residues. Written as DNA, the CDR3 is TGCAGTGCTTTACCAGGGAACACTGAAGCTTTCTTT. Translation: CSALPGNTEAFF.

This clonotype showed up many times. V gene TRBV10-3 combines with J gene TRBJ2-3; a possible D gene is TRBD2 (6 bases). The CDR3 runs 12 residues. Germline CDR1 and CDR2: ENHRY and SYGVKD. The V and J ends lost 4 bases and 5 bases respectively, with 7 bases between them. CDR3 sequence: CAISAGVDTQYF. In nucleotides, the CDR3 is TGTGCCATCAGTGCGGGGGTAGATACGCAGTATTTT.

This clonotype was recorded many times. The rearrangement links TRBV28 to TRBJ2-7, with 12 bases aligning to TRBD1. V shed 7 bases and J 7 bases; nucleotides not matched to a gene: 8. Germline loops: CDR1 MDHEN, CDR2 SYDVKM. CDR3 length equals 14 residues. The CDR3 here is CASTTGTGGLEQYF. The CDR3 DNA reads as TGTGCCAGCACCACCGGGACAGGGGGCCTTGAGCAGTACTTC.

This clonotype was counted ten times or more. This chain connects TRBV5-6 to TRBJ2-3; D is perhaps TRBD2 (6 bases). The germline CDR1 and CDR2 sequences are SGHDT and YYEEEE. This CDR3 is 15 amino acids long. V was cut by 0 bases and J by 7 bases, with 15 bases left in between. The CDR3 coding sequence is TGTGCCAGCAGCTTGGTTGGGACTTCCAAAAATACGCAGTATTTT. Its translation: CASSLVGTSKNTQYF. Supplemented by reference TRBV5-6 and TRBJ2-3, the full variable domain reads DAGVTQSPTHLIKTRGQQVTLRCSPKSGHDTVSWYQQALGQGPQFIFQYYEEEERQRGNFPDRFSGHQFPNYSSELNVNALLLGDSALYLCASSLVGTSKNTQYFGPGTRLTVL.

This clonotype was observed at least ten times. The V call is TRBV5-8, the J call TRBJ1-2; no clear D. The V gene lost 0 bases and the J gene lost 0 bases, with 3 bases spanning the gap. The length of the CDR3 is 13 residues. CDR1 SGHTS and CDR2 YDEGEE come from the germline V gene. The CDR3 spells CASSLASNYGYTF. As DNA, the CDR3 is TGTGCCAGCAGCTTGGCCTCTAACTATGGCTACACCTTC.

As to this clonotype: A much larger clonotype is one base distant, so this may be a read error. This chain connects TRBV28 to TRBJ2-7; D gene ambiguous. Germline assignment: CDR1 MDHEN and CDR2 SYDVKM. The CDR3 loop spans 12 amino acids. Trimming pared 4 bases from V and 9 bases from J, leaving 13 bases between. Here the CDR3 DNA reads TGTGCCAGCAGTTCGCCCTTTGTTGGGCAGTACTTC. It specifies CASSSPFVGQYF.

V is TRBV20-1 and J is TRBJ2-7; TRBD2 matches at 8 bases. CDR1 is DFQATT and CDR2 is SNEGSKA in the germline V gene (reference sequence). CDR3 length equals 14 residues. V dropped 6 bases and J dropped 2; count of bases not matched to a gene: 9. The CDR3 DNA is TGCAGTGCCATCACTAGCGGTGTTACCTACGAGCAGTACTTC. Protein: CSAITSGVTYEQYF.

In this sample, this clonotype turned up a few times. This rearrangement joins TRBV20-1 to TRBJ1-1; D is possibly TRBD1 (5 bases). Trimming left V 3 bases short and J 0 bases short, with 8 bases between. The CDR3 contains 13 residues. CDR1 is DFQATT and CDR2 is SNEGSKA in the germline V gene (reference sequence). The CDR3 region has the DNA TGCAGTGCTAGCGACAGAGTGAACACTGAAGCTTTCTTT. Amino acids: CSASDRVNTEAFF.

With regard to this clonotype: One junction end does not reproduce the germline sequence, and a read error may be involved. The chain carries TRBV19 and TRBJ1-5; D is undetermined. This CDR3 comprises 14 residues. From germline, CDR1 is LNHDA and CDR2 SQIVND (reference sequence). The CDR3 coding sequence is TGTGCCAGTAGAATCCCCGGTGGCAAGCAGCCCCAGCATTTT. It encodes CASRIPGGKQPQHF.

The sample holds many counts of this clonotype. This chain connects TRBV7-9 to TRBJ2-2; 9 nucleotides agree with TRBD1. After removal of 5 bases from V and 4 bases from J, the junction contained 14 bases not matched to a gene. Looked up from germline, CDR1 is SEHNR and CDR2 is FQNEAQ (reference sequence). This CDR3 region has 18 residues. The CDR3 nucleotides read TGTGCCAGCAGCGCTTTAAGCGGTACAGGGGGCTTCACCGGGGAGCTGTTTTTT. As protein: CASSALSGTGGFTGELFF.

This clonotype was seen at least ten times. The genes are TRBV7-2 and TRBJ2-3, with 14 nucleotides matching TRBD2. Germline values: CDR1 SGHTA, CDR2 FQGNSA. After removal of 4 bases from V and 3 bases from J, the junction contained 3 bases not matched to a gene. The CDR3 is 16 amino acids. The CDR3 DNA sequence: TGTGCCAGCAGCTCAAGGACTAGCGGGAGGACAGATACGCAGTATTTT. Translation: CASSSRTSGRTDTQYF.

This clonotype has at least ten counts. V and J are TRBV20-1 and TRBJ2-2; D gene unclear. The V and J ends lost 6 bases and 7 bases respectively, with 15 bases between them. The CDR3 consists of 13 residues. CDR1 is DFQATT and CDR2 is SNEGSKA in the germline V gene (reference sequence). The chain's CDR3 is CSAQWATGGELFF. The CDR3, as DNA: TGCAGTGCCCAGTGGGCCACGGGCGGGGAGCTGTTTTTT.

The table lists this clonotype with many counts. This rearrangement joins TRBV6-2 or TRBV6-3 to TRBJ1-2; 8 bases map to TRBD1. Germline-derived CDR1 and CDR2 are MNHEY and SVGEGT. V shed 2 bases and J 7 bases; nucleotides not matched to a gene: 3. The CDR3 covers 13 residues. As DNA, the CDR3 is TGTGCCAGCAGTTACGTGACAGGGGTTGGCTACACCTTC. Translated, it gives CASSYVTGVGYTF.

The chain couples TRBV6-1 to TRBJ2-1, with 13 bases lining up with TRBD2. This CDR3 spans 17 amino acids. J was trimmed by 3 bases and V by 2 bases; bases with no gene match: 4. Germline CDR1 MNHNS, CDR2 SASEGT. CDR3 DNA sequence: TGTGCCAGCAGTGAAAGGGGACTAGCGGGACTCTACAATGAGCAGTTCTTC. Translated: CASSERGLAGLYNEQFF.

The rearrangement joins TRBV6-5 to TRBJ1-5; D unresolved. The V and J ends lost 8 bases and 3 bases respectively, with 11 bases between them. CDR3 length equals 13 residues. The germline V gene encodes CDR1 MNHEY and CDR2 SVGAGI. CDR3 sequence reads: CASAKTVNQPQHF. In DNA form, the CDR3 reads TGTGCCAGCGCGAAAACAGTCAATCAGCCCCAGCATTTT.

This clonotype appeared many times. The chain combines TRBV12-3 or TRBV12-4 with TRBJ2-7, with D perhaps matching TRBD1 (5 bases). V dropped 5 bases and J dropped 4 bases, with 9 bases sitting between them. The CDR3 consists of 12 residues. The CDR3 region has the DNA TGTGCCAGCAGTGAGACAGATTACGAGCAGTACTTC. Encoded protein: CASSETDYEQYF.

This clonotype turned up a few times. V is TRBV29-1 and J is TRBJ1-2, with no clear D. The germline V gene encodes CDR1 SQVTM and CDR2 ANQGSEA. V was shortened by 0 bases and J by 5 bases, with 7 bases between the two germline ends. The CDR3 consists of 12 residues. The CDR3 spells CSVEDRVYGYTF. CDR3 DNA sequence: TGCAGCGTTGAAGATCGAGTATATGGCTACACCTTC.

This clonotype appeared many times. This chain links TRBV20-1 with TRBJ2-7; D possibly matches TRBD1 or TRBD2 (6 bases each). The length of the CDR3 is 16 residues. Germline assignment: CDR1 DFQATT and CDR2 SNEGSKA (reference sequence). V lost 6 bases to trimming and J lost 6 bases, with 27 bases between them. The CDR3 region has the DNA TGCAGTGCCCAGGGGATGCGGGAATTTCTCCTTGGCGAGCAGTACTTC. Translation: CSAQGMREFLLGEQYF.

About this clonotype itself: A read error is possible here, since a much larger clone lies one base away. The rearrangement joins TRBV30 to TRBJ2-7, with 8 bases identical to TRBD1. This CDR3 contains 15 residues. CDR1 and CDR2 (germline): GTSNPN, SVGIG (reference sequence). CDR3 sequence reads: CAWSIGGTGSYEQHF. The CDR3 nucleotides are TGTGCCTGGAGCATAGGGGGGACAGGCTCCTACGAGCAGCACTTC. Variable domain in full (rest from reference TRBV30 and TRBJ2-7): SQTIHQWPATLVQPVGSPLSLECTVEGTSNPNLYWYRQAAGRGLQLLFYSVGIGQISSEVPQNLSASRPQDRQFILSSKKLLLSDSGFYLCAWSIGGTGSYEQHFGPGTRLTVT.

The chain joins TRBV12-3 or TRBV12-4 to TRBJ2-1; no reliable D call. The ends were cut back, 6 bases at V and 9 bases at J, with 15 bases in the middle. CDR3 length: 13 residues. The CDR3, as DNA: TGTGCCAGCAGAAGCTCCTACAATGTTGAGCAGTTCTTC. Residues: CASRSSYNVEQFF.